This note documents a single T cell receptor (beta chain) sequence. Clones were sequenced by immunoSEQ multiplex PCR, and TCRdb holds only the in-frame ones, with some missing. The sample carries 200,000 to 300,000 clones, roughly four fifths recorded once. This specimen comes from a study of blood T cell repertoires in COVID-19. Study-wide context: Spain, Italy and the United States supplied samples that represented acute and convalescent COVID-19. Sources were T cells, B-cell-depleted T cells, or PBMCs; the material itself was cDNA or gDNA.

This CDR3 spans 15 amino acids. Germline V gene lookup returns CDR1 SGHTA and CDR2 FQGTGA. V lost 3 bases and J lost 1; bases outside the gene matches: 2. The receptor's source is a woman of 80 years or more with COVID-19, enrolled during active disease. What was sequenced was peripheral blood. The rearrangement uses TRBV7-3 and TRBJ2-2; 7 nucleotides align to TRBD1. The CDR3 coding sequence is TGTGCCAGCAGCTTCCGACAGGGGAACACCGGGGAGCTGTTTTTT. Translated: CASSFRQGNTGELFF.